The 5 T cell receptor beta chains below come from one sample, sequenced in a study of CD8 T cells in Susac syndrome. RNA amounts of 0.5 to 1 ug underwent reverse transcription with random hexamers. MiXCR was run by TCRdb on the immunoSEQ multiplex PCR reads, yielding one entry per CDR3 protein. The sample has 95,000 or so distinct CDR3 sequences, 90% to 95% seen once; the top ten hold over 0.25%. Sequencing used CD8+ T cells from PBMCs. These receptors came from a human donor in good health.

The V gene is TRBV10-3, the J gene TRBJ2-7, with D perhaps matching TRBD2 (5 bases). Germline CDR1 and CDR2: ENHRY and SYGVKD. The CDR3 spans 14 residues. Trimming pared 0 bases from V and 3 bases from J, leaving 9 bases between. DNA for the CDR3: TGTGCCATCAGTGAGTCGGGCGGGTACTACGAGCAGTACTTC. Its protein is CAISESGGYYEQYF.

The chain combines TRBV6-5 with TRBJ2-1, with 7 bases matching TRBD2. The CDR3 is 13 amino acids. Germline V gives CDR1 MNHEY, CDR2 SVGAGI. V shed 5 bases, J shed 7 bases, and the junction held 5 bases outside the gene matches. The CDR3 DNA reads TGTGCCAGCAGTGAGAGCGGGGTAAATGAGCAGTTCTTC. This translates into CASSESGVNEQFF.

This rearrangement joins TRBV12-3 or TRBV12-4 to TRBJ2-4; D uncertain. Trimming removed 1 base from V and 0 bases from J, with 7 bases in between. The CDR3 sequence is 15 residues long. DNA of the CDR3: TGTGCCAGCAGTTTAGAGCGTGGAGCCAAAAACATTCAGTACTTC. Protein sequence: CASSLERGAKNIQYF.

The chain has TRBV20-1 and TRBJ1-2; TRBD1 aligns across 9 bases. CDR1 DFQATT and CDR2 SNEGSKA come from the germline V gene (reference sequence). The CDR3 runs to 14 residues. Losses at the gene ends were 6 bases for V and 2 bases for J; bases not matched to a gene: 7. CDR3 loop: CSAPRDRVNYGYTF. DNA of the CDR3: TGCAGTGCCCCCAGGGACAGGGTCAACTATGGCTACACCTTC.

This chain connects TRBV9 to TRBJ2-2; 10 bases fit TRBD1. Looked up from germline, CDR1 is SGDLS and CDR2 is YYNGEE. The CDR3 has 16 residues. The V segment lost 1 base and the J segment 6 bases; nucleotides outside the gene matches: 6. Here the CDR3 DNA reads TGTGCCAGCAGCGTACCCGGGACAGGGGATGCCGGGGAGCTGTTTTTT. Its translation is CASSVPGTGDAGELFF.